The 19 T cell receptor beta chains presented below share a single source sample, sequenced in a study of T-cell reconstitution after alpha-beta-depleted transplantation in children. The authors prepared the TCRbeta library with unique molecular identifiers. TCRdb used MiXCR to reprocess the PCR reads, holding one entry per CDR3 protein. Found here are approximately 630,000 distinct CDR3 sequences, around 13% of them singletons; the top ten hold about 0.77%. The sequences come from PBMCs, collected before TCRalphabeta/CD19-depleted stem cell transplant. These receptors were collected from a girl aged 2 to 10 with congenital amegakaryocytic thrombocytopenia, due to receive a stem cell transplant.

This clonotype has more than one count but fewer than ten. The J gene is TRBJ2-7, the V gene TRBV7-8; 9 nucleotides agree with TRBD2. CDR1 and CDR2 (germline): SGHVS, FQNEAQ. This CDR3 region has 17 residues. V lost 1 base and J lost 2; bases outside the gene matches: 9. The DNA of the CDR3 is TGTGCCAGCAGCTTAGAATTGGCGGGAGGGAGCCCCTACGAGCAGTACTTC. Its protein is CASSLELAGGSPYEQYF.

This clonotype appeared a few times. The chain carries TRBV6-2 or TRBV6-3 and TRBJ2-5; D unresolved. This CDR3 spans 14 amino acids. V was trimmed by 6 bases and J by 4 bases, leaving 15 bases between them. Germline V gene data show CDR1 as MNHEY and CDR2 as SVGEGT. The CDR3 DNA reads as TGTGCCAGCAGAGACCCCGGAGATGTAGAGACCCAGTACTTC. Translated: CASRDPGDVETQYF.

In this sample, this clonotype turned up a few times. The chain uses TRBV7-9 and TRBJ2-3; 7 bases map to TRBD2. J gave up 2 bases and V 8 bases, and 10 bases lay outside the gene matches. From germline, CDR1 is SEHNR and CDR2 FQNEAQ (reference sequence). The CDR3 contains 15 residues. The CDR3 sequence: CASARSGGTTDTQYF. The CDR3 DNA is TGTGCCAGCGCCAGGTCGGGAGGAACCACAGATACGCAGTATTTT. Together with reference TRBV7-9 and TRBJ2-3, the CDR3 gives the full variable domain: DTGVSQNPRHKITKRGQNVTFRCDPISEHNRLYWYRQTLGQGPEFLTYFQNEAQLEKSRLLSDRFSAERPKGSFSTLEIQRTEQGDSAMYLCASARSGGTTDTQYFGPGTRLTVL.

This clonotype was seen many times. The V gene is TRBV9, the J gene TRBJ2-7; D is unresolved. The V and J ends lost 4 bases and 7 bases respectively, with 18 bases between them. The germline V gene encodes CDR1 SGDLS and CDR2 YYNGEE. The CDR3 is made up of 14 amino acids. CDR3 DNA: TGTGCCAGCAGCCTGAGCCCCGGGCTACAGGAGCAGTACTTC. It specifies CASSLSPGLQEQYF.

With regard to this clonotype: One end of the junction does not line up with germline, which may come from a read error. The CDR3 protein is CASCLALSYTPVSNQPQHF. DNA for the CDR3: TGTGCCAGCTGTTTAGCGCTAAGCTACACACCAGTAAGCAATCAGCCCCAGCATTTT. This chain links TRBV12-3 or TRBV12-4 with TRBJ1-5; D ambiguous. The CDR3 loop spans 19 amino acids.

The CDR3 loop reads CASSPRLISSYEQYF. As DNA, the CDR3 is TGTGCCAGCAGCCCGAGGTTGATAAGCTCCTACGAGCAGTACTTC. The rearrangement uses TRBV7-8 and TRBJ2-7; D is unclear. Per germline, CDR1 SGHVS and CDR2 FQNEAQ. The CDR3 covers 15 residues. V lost 5 bases and J 0 bases, leaving 14 bases between the germline ends.

This sequence joins TRBV18 and TRBJ2-3, with D perhaps matching TRBD1 or TRBD2 (5 bases each). Trimming removed 3 bases at V and 5 bases at J, with 9 bases between. CDR1 is KGHSH and CDR2 is LQKENI in the germline V gene. The CDR3 extends over 13 amino acids. The CDR3 DNA sequence: TGTGCCAGCTCACCCGGGGCCGGAGATACGCAGTATTTT. Amino acid sequence: CASSPGAGDTQYF.

This chain uses TRBV6-6 with TRBJ2-7; D could derive from TRBD1 or TRBD2 (6 bases each). CDR3 size: 13 residues. The germline V gene has CDR1 MNHNY and CDR2 SVGAGI (reference sequence). The ends were cut back, 6 bases at V and 4 bases at J, with 13 bases in the middle. This CDR3 reads CASSGGQPYEQYF. The CDR3 coding sequence is TGTGCCAGCAGCGGGGGCCAGCCATACGAGCAGTACTTC.

This clonotype has just a few counts. This chain connects TRBV27 to TRBJ2-3; D may be TRBD1 or TRBD2 (7 bases each). The germline gives CDR1 MNHEY, CDR2 SMNVEV (reference sequence). The CDR3 spans 16 residues. V was trimmed by 6 bases and J by 8 bases, leaving 24 bases between them. This CDR3 is CASSDSYGRGGGTQYF. Written as DNA, the CDR3 is TGTGCCAGCAGCGACTCCTATGGCAGGGGGGGAGGTACGCAGTATTTT.

Ten or more counts support this clonotype. The CDR3 coding sequence is TGTGCCAGCAGATACGGCGGGTCCTCCAGATGGCAGTACTTC. Its translation is CASRYGGSSRWQYF. The chain carries TRBV28 and TRBJ2-7; D is possibly TRBD2 (5 bases). The germline gives CDR1 MDHEN, CDR2 SYDVKM. The CDR3 contains 14 residues. Deletions cut 6 bases from V and 9 bases from J, with 21 bases between.

A note on this clonotype: The CDR3 end shows no conserved phenylalanine or tryptophan, and so a read error is likely. This chain uses TRBV12-3 or TRBV12-4 with TRBJ2-7; D is possibly TRBD1 (5 bases). Between the trimmed V and J ends, which lost 5 bases and 7 bases, there was a span of 9 bases. The CDR3 totals 11 residues. CDR3 bases: TGTGCCAGCAGTCACCAGGGAGAGCAGTACCTC. Amino acids: CASSHQGEQYL.

The chain has TRBV2 and TRBJ2-1, with a possible D match to TRBD2 (6 bases). V lost 8 bases and J lost 7, with 15 bases in between. Germline CDR1 and CDR2: SNHLY and FYNNEI. The CDR3 is made up of 13 amino acids. CDR3 DNA sequence: TGTGCCAGCCCTCGGGGGAGTAAGAATGAGCAGTTCTTC. Amino acids: CASPRGSKNEQFF. Supplemented by reference TRBV2 and TRBJ2-1, the full variable domain reads EPEVTQTPSHQVTQMGQEVILRCVPISNHLYFYWYRQILGQKVEFLVSFYNNEISEKSEIFDDQFSVERPDGSNFTLKIRSTKLEDSAMYFCASPRGSKNEQFFGPGTRLTVL.

This clonotype was observed many times. The chain carries TRBV12-3 or TRBV12-4 and TRBJ2-5; TRBD2 aligns across 7 bases. Trimming took 3 bases from V and 3 from J; bases not matched to a gene: 4. This CDR3 is built from 14 residues. The CDR3, as DNA: TGTGCCAGCAGTTTTAGGGAGGGGAAAGAGACCCAGTACTTC. This codes for CASSFREGKETQYF.

The chain has TRBV7-6 and TRBJ2-6; no clear D gene. Trimming shortened V by 2 bases and J by 4 bases, and 12 bases separated the two germline ends. There are 16 residues in the CDR3. Looked up from germline, CDR1 is SGHVS and CDR2 is FNYEAQ. CDR3 residues: CASSLFSEAGANVLTF. The DNA for the CDR3 is TGTGCCAGCAGCTTATTTTCCGAGGCCGGGGCCAACGTCCTGACTTTC.

Ten or more counts support this clonotype. The chain uses TRBV29-1 and TRBJ2-2, with D unclear. CDR1 and CDR2 from the germline V gene are SQVTM and ANQGSEA. Trimming shortened V by 6 bases and J by 6 bases, and 8 bases separated the two germline ends. The CDR3 has 11 amino acids. The CDR3 sequence is CSVARSGELFF. CDR3 DNA: TGCAGCGTAGCTAGATCCGGGGAGCTGTTTTTT.

This clonotype has more than one count but fewer than ten. The chain is built from TRBV5-1 and TRBJ2-5; 8 bases fit TRBD1. CDR3 length: 18 amino acids. Germline-derived CDR1 and CDR2 are SGHRS and YFSETQ. The trim removed 0 bases at V and 1 base at J, leaving 11 bases unmatched. The CDR3 nucleotides are TGCGCCAGCAGCTTGGAGACAGGGGTCGAATTCGGCCAAGAGACCCAGTACTTC. Translated: CASSLETGVEFGQETQYF. Full variable domain (missing parts from reference TRBV5-1 and TRBJ2-5): KAGVTQTPRYLIKTRGQQVTLSCSPISGHRSVSWYQQTPGQGLQFLFEYFSETQRNKGNFPGRFSGRQFSNSRSEMNVSTLELGDSALYLCASSLETGVEFGQETQYFGPGTRLLVL.

This chain links TRBV12-3 or TRBV12-4 with TRBJ2-2; no clear D gene. This CDR3 region has 15 residues. V lost 6 bases, J lost 7 bases, and 18 bases lay in between. CDR3: CASRINGLNDGELFF. CDR3 in DNA: TGTGCCAGCAGAATTAACGGCTTGAACGACGGGGAGCTGTTTTTT.

This clonotype was detected ten times or more. CDR3 nucleotide sequence: TGCAGCGTTCAAGGGACTAGCGGGGGCGCGAACACCGGGGAGCTGTTTTTT. Amino acids: CSVQGTSGGANTGELFF. The genes are TRBV29-1 and TRBJ2-2; 14 nucleotides line up with TRBD2. This CDR3 has 17 residues. The V gene's germline CDR1 is SQVTM and CDR2 ANQGSEA. The ends lost 5 bases at V and 0 bases at J; junction bases unmatched: 5.

The chain combines TRBV7-6 with TRBJ2-1; tentative D call: TRBD1 (5 bases). CDR1 is SGHVS, CDR2 FNYEAQ, per germline. The CDR3 sequence is 16 residues long. V dropped 6 bases and J dropped 12 bases, with 27 bases sitting between them. This chain's CDR3 is CASSSSSRTSSHWQFF. Written as DNA, the CDR3 is TGTGCCAGCAGTTCGTCTTCAAGGACAAGTTCCCACTGGCAGTTCTTC.